Each of the 18 T cell receptor beta chains below was sequenced from the same sample in a study of blood T cell repertoires in COVID-19. Using immunoSEQ multiplex PCR, the repertoire was profiled, and TCRdb retains in-frame clones only, with some absent. The sample consists of 20,000 to 25,000 clones, 70% to 90% of them appearing once. The specimen sequenced was peripheral blood. Receptors originate from a human donor in a cohort sampled during active COVID-19. The donor label of this sample is uncertain.

V gene TRBV9 combines with J gene TRBJ2-3; 9 bases are shared with TRBD2. The germline CDR1 and CDR2 sequences are SGDLS and YYNGEE. This CDR3 spans 16 amino acids. V trimming: 0 bases; J trimming: 0 bases; junction bases outside the gene matches: 2. CDR3 residues: CASSVDSGRSTDTQYF. CDR3 sequence (DNA): TGTGCCAGCAGCGTAGATAGCGGGAGAAGCACAGATACGCAGTATTTT.

V and J are TRBV27 and TRBJ1-6; possible D gene TRBD1, 6 bases. The CDR3 spans 14 residues. Trimming stripped 3 bases from V and 7 bases from J, with 10 bases between. Germline lookup yields CDR1 MNHEY and CDR2 SMNVEV (reference sequence). This chain's CDR3 is CASSLLQGNSPLHF. Written as DNA, the CDR3 is TGTGCCAGCAGTTTGCTACAGGGAAATTCACCCCTCCACTTT.

This chain joins TRBV28 and TRBJ2-4; 12 bases agree with TRBD2. This CDR3 has 15 residues. In germline, CDR1 is MDHEN, CDR2 SYDVKM. With V trimmed by 9 bases and J by 0 bases, 3 bases remained unmatched. CDR3 in amino acids: CASLGLAGAKNIQYF. In nucleotides, the CDR3 is TGTGCCAGTCTGGGACTAGCGGGAGCCAAAAACATTCAGTACTTC.

This rearrangement joins TRBV24-1 to TRBJ1-4; 7 bases align to TRBD1. CDR3 length: 15 amino acids. J lost 8 bases, V lost 4 bases, and 9 bases had no gene match. CDR1 and CDR2 from the germline V gene are KGHDR and SFDVKD. DNA of the CDR3: TGTGCCACCAGTGACCCGACAGGGTACGGCGAAAAACTGTTTTTT. Its protein product is CATSDPTGYGEKLFF.

V usage is TRBV2 and J usage is TRBJ1-1, with 8 bases lining up with TRBD1. Looked up from germline, CDR1 is SNHLY and CDR2 is FYNNEI. With V trimmed by 10 bases and J by 6 bases, 10 bases remained unmatched. The CDR3 is 13 amino acids. As DNA, the CDR3 is TGTGCCACCCGGGGAGAACAGGGGGCTGAAGCTTTCTTT. Its protein product is CATRGEQGAEAFF.

V and J are TRBV4-1 and TRBJ1-1, with D possibly TRBD1 on 5 matching bases. V was shortened by 4 bases and J by 0 bases, with 12 bases between the two germline ends. The CDR3 extends over 15 amino acids. Germline loops: CDR1 MGHRA, CDR2 YSYEKL. The CDR3, as DNA: TGCGCCAGCAGCCTGGGGGGAGGGATGAACACTGAAGCTTTCTTT. Translation gives CASSLGGGMNTEAFF.

The chain links TRBV30 to TRBJ2-3; D is possibly TRBD2 (5 bases). The CDR3 runs to 13 residues. V lost 4 bases, J lost 3 bases, and 11 bases lay in between. CDR1 GTSNPN and CDR2 SVGIG come from the germline V gene (reference sequence). The CDR3, as DNA: TGTGCCTGGACCCGAGGGCGGACAGATACGCAGTATTTT. Amino acids: CAWTRGRTDTQYF.

The chain carries TRBV5-6 and TRBJ2-5; D call uncertain. CDR1 is SGHDT, CDR2 YYEEEE, per germline. The CDR3 length is 15 residues. The V gene lost 4 bases and the J gene lost 3 bases, with 16 bases spanning the gap. The CDR3 coding sequence is TGTGCCAGCAGCCCGCAGCGAGCTCGGGAAGAGACCCAGTACTTC. Translating gives CASSPQRAREETQYF.

The gene calls are TRBV11-2 and TRBJ2-3; the D is unclear. V was cut by 1 base and J by 0 bases, with 5 bases left in between. This CDR3 has 14 residues. Germline loops: CDR1 SGHAT, CDR2 FQNNGV. Here the CDR3 reads CASSLVPSTDTQYF. The DNA of the CDR3 is TGTGCCAGCAGCTTAGTTCCTAGCACAGATACGCAGTATTTT.

The chain combines TRBV30 with TRBJ1-2; TRBD1 might be the D (6 bases). Germline V CDR1 and CDR2: GTSNPN, SVGIG (reference sequence). Between the trimmed V and J ends, which lost 5 bases and 8 bases, there was a span of 21 bases. The CDR3 has 14 amino acids. The CDR3 nucleotides are TGTGCCTGGTATACCGGGACATTCGCCTTCGGCTACACCTTC. This codes for CAWYTGTFAFGYTF.

The rearrangement uses TRBV5-1 and TRBJ2-5; TRBD2 matches at 11 bases. This CDR3 contains 15 residues. V lost 1 base and J lost 5; bases outside the gene matches: 4. The germline gives CDR1 SGHRS, CDR2 YFSETQ. The chain's CDR3 is CASSLTSGSRETQYF. CDR3 in DNA: TGCGCCAGCAGCTTGACTAGCGGGAGTCGGGAGACCCAGTACTTC.

CDR3 sequence: CASSPGTSGSGDTQYF. In DNA form, the CDR3 reads TGCGCCAGCAGCCCAGGGACTAGCGGGAGTGGAGATACGCAGTATTTT. The chain links TRBV5-1 to TRBJ2-3, with TRBD2 matching over 14 bases. Per germline, CDR1 SGHRS and CDR2 YFSETQ. This CDR3 contains 16 residues. With V trimmed by 4 bases and J by 5 bases, 6 bases remained unmatched.

The rearrangement links TRBV19 to TRBJ2-7; 8 nucleotides agree with TRBD1. CDR3 size: 13 residues. The germline CDR1 and CDR2 sequences are LNHDA and SQIVND (reference sequence). The ends lost 4 bases at V and 12 bases at J; junction bases unmatched: 11. In DNA form, the CDR3 reads TGTGCCAGTAGTAGGGGTCCGGGACAGGTGACGTACTTC. It encodes CASSRGPGQVTYF.

In regard to this clone: Germline is not matched at one junction end, which may reflect a read error. CDR3 sequence: CASSLAGGSSFLF. CDR3 DNA sequence: TGTGCCAGCAGCTTGGCCGGGGGTTCTTCTTTTCTTTTC. The chain recombines TRBV5-6 with TRBJ1-2; perhaps TRBD1 as D (5 bases). In germline, CDR1 is SGHDT, CDR2 YYEEEE. The CDR3 has 13 amino acids.

With respect to this clone: The conserved closing phenylalanine or tryptophan is absent in this CDR3, likely reflecting a read error. The limits of the CDR3 on the DNA are not certain, so only TCRdb's listed CDR3 is given. The chain uses TRBV10-3 and TRBJ2-7; the D call in the table, TRBD1, was not verified against the DNA. Germline V gives CDR1 ENHRY, CDR2 SYGVKD. With termini counted, the CDR3 has 11 amino acids. The CDR3 loop reads CAISEGGVWEI.

The CDR3 DNA is TGTGCCAGCAGTTTATTGACAGGGGGGGCCTATGGCTACACCTTC. It yields the protein CASSLLTGGAYGYTF. The genes are TRBV28 and TRBJ1-2; 9 bases line up with TRBD1. V lost 1 base to trimming and J lost 4 bases; unmatched junction nucleotides: 4. Germline CDR1 reads MDHEN; CDR2 reads SYDVKM. The CDR3 spans 15 residues.

V and J are TRBV19 and TRBJ2-7; 10 bases line up with TRBD2. The trim removed 3 bases at V and 1 base at J, leaving 3 bases unmatched. This CDR3 region has 15 residues. CDR1 and CDR2 from the germline V gene are LNHDA and SQIVND (reference sequence). The CDR3 reads CASSMTSGPSYEQYF. The CDR3 nucleotides are TGTGCCAGTAGTATGACTAGCGGGCCATCCTACGAGCAGTACTTC.

This chain connects TRBV5-1 to TRBJ2-1, with D maybe TRBD1 (6 bases). Trimming pared 0 bases from V and 3 bases from J, leaving 10 bases between. CDR3 length: 15 residues. Germline values: CDR1 SGHRS, CDR2 YFSETQ. CDR3 sequence reads: CASSLGQGRYNEQFF. The CDR3 nucleotides read TGCGCCAGCAGCTTGGGCCAGGGGCGCTACAATGAGCAGTTCTTC.